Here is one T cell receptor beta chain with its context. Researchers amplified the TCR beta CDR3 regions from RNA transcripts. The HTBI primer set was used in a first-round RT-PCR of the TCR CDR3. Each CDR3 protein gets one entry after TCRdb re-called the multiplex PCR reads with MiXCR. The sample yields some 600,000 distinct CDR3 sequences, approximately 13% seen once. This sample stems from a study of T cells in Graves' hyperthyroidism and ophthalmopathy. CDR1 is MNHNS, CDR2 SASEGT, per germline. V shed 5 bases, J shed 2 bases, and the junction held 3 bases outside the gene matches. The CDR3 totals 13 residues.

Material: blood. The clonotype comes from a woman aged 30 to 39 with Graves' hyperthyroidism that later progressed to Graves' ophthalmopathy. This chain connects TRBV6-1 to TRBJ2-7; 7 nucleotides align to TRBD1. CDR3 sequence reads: CASSNRGTYEQYF. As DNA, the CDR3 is TGTGCCAGCAGTAACAGGGGTACCTACGAGCAGTACTTC.